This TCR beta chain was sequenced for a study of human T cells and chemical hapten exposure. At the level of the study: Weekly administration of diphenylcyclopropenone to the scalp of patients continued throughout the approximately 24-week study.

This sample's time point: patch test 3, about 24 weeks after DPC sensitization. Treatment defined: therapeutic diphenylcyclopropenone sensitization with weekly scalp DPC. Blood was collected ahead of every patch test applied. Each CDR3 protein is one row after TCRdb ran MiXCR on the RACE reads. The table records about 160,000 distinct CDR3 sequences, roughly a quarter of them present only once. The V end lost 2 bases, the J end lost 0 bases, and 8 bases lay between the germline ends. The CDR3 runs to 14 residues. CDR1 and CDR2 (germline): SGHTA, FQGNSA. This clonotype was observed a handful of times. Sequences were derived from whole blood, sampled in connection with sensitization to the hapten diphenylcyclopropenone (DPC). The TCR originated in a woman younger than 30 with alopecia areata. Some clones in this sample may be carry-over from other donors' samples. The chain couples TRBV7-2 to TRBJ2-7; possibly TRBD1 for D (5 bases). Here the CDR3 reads CASSLRQYSYEQYF. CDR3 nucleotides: TGTGCCAGCAGCTTACGACAGTACTCCTACGAGCAGTACTTC.